These 19 T cell receptor beta chains were all obtained from the same sample, sequenced in a study of blood T cell repertoires in COVID-19. Profiling relied on immunoSEQ multiplex PCR, and the TCRdb table lists in-frame clones only, not all of them. Among more than 300,000 clones, about 86% were seen once, and the ten largest hold approximately 1.1%. The sequencing sample was made of peripheral blood. The receptors come from a woman in her 50s with acute or convalescent COVID-19.

CDR3 sequence: CASSDRPDLYGYTF. CDR3 DNA: TGTGCCAGCAGTGACAGACCGGATCTCTATGGCTACACCTTC. This chain links TRBV6-2 or TRBV6-3 with TRBJ1-2; TRBD1 might be the D (5 bases). This CDR3 has 14 amino acids. The V gene's germline CDR1 is MNHEY and CDR2 SVGEGT. V was clipped by 5 bases and J by 4 bases, with 14 bases between them.

The CDR3 DNA reads as TGTGCCGGTCGTCCGGTCGGCGAGCAGTACTTC. Its translation: CAGRPVGEQYF. The rearrangement joins TRBV12-3 or TRBV12-4 to TRBJ2-7; no reliable D call. Trimming cost V 11 bases and J 6 bases, with 14 bases left between them. CDR3 length equals 11 residues.

J is TRBJ1-4 and V is TRBV11-2, with a tentative D call TRBD1 (5 bases). In germline, CDR1 is SGHAT, CDR2 FQNNGV. Trimming stripped 3 bases from V and 3 bases from J, with 11 bases between. The CDR3 has 15 residues. DNA for the CDR3: TGTGCCAGCAGCTTTCAGGGCGCAGCTAATGAAAAACTGTTTTTT. Translating gives CASSFQGAANEKLFF.

The J gene is TRBJ2-1, the V gene TRBV30; 12 positions agree with TRBD2. Germline trimming cut 0 bases from V and 6 bases from J; bases unmatched to any gene: 0. The CDR3 runs to 14 residues. Germline V gene data show CDR1 as GTSNPN and CDR2 as SVGIG (reference sequence). The CDR3 protein is CAWSVLAGGNEQFF. The DNA of the CDR3 is TGTGCCTGGAGTGTACTAGCGGGGGGCAATGAGCAGTTCTTC.

In its sample, this clone was seen a few times. CDR3 coding DNA: TGTGCCAGCAGTTGGGCCTCGGCAAACTATGGCTACACCTTC. As protein: CASSWASANYGYTF. V is TRBV6-2 or TRBV6-3 and J is TRBJ1-2; D is uncertain. V was clipped by 4 bases and J by 2 bases, with 11 bases between them. The germline V gene has CDR1 MNHEY and CDR2 SVGEGT. The CDR3 consists of 14 residues.

V and J are TRBV6-6 and TRBJ1-5; D remains ambiguous. Germline-derived CDR1 and CDR2 are MNHNY and SVGAGI (reference sequence). This CDR3 is 14 amino acids long. V lost 6 bases and J lost 4, with 13 bases in between. CDR3 loop: CASRLTSSNQPQHF. The CDR3 DNA reads TGTGCCAGCAGACTTACTAGTTCTAATCAGCCCCAGCATTTT.

This chain connects TRBV5-6 to TRBJ2-2; no firm D call. Germline CDR1 SGHDT, CDR2 YYEEEE. Trimming removed 2 bases from V and 0 bases from J, with 11 bases in between. CDR3 length: 16 amino acids. The CDR3: CASSLLYTTNTGELFF. CDR3 DNA: TGTGCCAGCAGCTTATTGTACACAACGAACACCGGGGAGCTGTTTTTT.

J is TRBJ2-2 and V is TRBV4-3; a weak D match, TRBD2 (6 bases). CDR1 is LGHNA and CDR2 is YSLEER in the germline V gene. This CDR3 spans 17 amino acids. Trimming removed 0 bases from V and 0 bases from J, with 11 bases in between. CDR3 in amino acids: CASSQEWGLSNTGELFF. In DNA, the CDR3 is TGCGCCAGCAGCCAAGAATGGGGACTTTCGAACACCGGGGAGCTGTTTTTT.

The CDR3, as DNA: TGTGCCAGCCCCCGGGGGGGCGGGGATCAGCCCCAGCATTTT. Translating gives CASPRGGGDQPQHF. The chain uses TRBV11-1 and TRBJ1-5; weak D call: TRBD1 (6 bases). Germline V CDR1 and CDR2: SGHAT, FQDESV (reference sequence). This CDR3 spans 14 amino acids. The ends were cut back, 8 bases at V and 5 bases at J, with 16 bases in the middle.

The chain recombines TRBV2 with TRBJ1-1; tentative D call: TRBD1 (6 bases). Trimming shortened V by 8 bases and J by 5 bases, and 18 bases separated the two germline ends. CDR1 and CDR2 (germline): SNHLY, FYNNEI. CDR3 length equals 14 residues. CDR3 in amino acids: CASLRSGVGTEAFF. The CDR3 DNA is TGTGCCAGCCTGAGATCAGGGGTAGGGACTGAAGCTTTCTTT.

V gene TRBV9 combines with J gene TRBJ1-6, with no clear D. The CDR3 length is 17 residues. Trimming left V 4 bases short and J 3 bases short, with 17 bases between. Germline CDR1 and CDR2: SGDLS and YYNGEE. Here the CDR3 DNA reads TGTGCCAGCAGCCCCGCTGGGAGGGAAAGCTATAATTCACCCCTCCACTTT. This sequence encodes CASSPAGRESYNSPLHF.

The rearrangement uses TRBV6-6 and TRBJ2-6, with a tentative D call TRBD1 (5 bases). CDR3 length: 17 amino acids. Trimming cost V 5 bases and J 0 bases, with 14 bases left between them. The V gene's germline CDR1 is MNHNY and CDR2 SVGAGI (reference sequence). The CDR3 DNA sequence: TGTGCCAGCAGTCCCCGACAGTTTAGCTCTGGGGCCAACGTCCTGACTTTC. The encoded protein is CASSPRQFSSGANVLTF.

This chain uses TRBV9 with TRBJ2-7; a weak D match, TRBD2 (7 bases). Germline assignment: CDR1 SGDLS and CDR2 YYNGEE. CDR3 length equals 17 residues. Trimming pared 4 bases from V and 3 bases from J, leaving 23 bases between. CDR3: CASSPEGGALSFYEQYF. In DNA form, the CDR3 reads TGTGCCAGCAGCCCAGAAGGGGGGGCGCTTAGTTTCTACGAGCAGTACTTC.

The gene calls are TRBV11-2 and TRBJ2-3; D gene ambiguous. Between the trimmed V and J ends, which lost 5 bases and 3 bases, there was a span of 3 bases. The CDR3 length is 11 residues. Germline CDR1 is SGHAT and CDR2 is FQNNGV. The CDR3 here is CASSRTDTQYF. In nucleotides, the CDR3 is TGTGCCAGCAGCCGTACAGATACGCAGTATTTT.

This clone occurred once. The rearrangement joins TRBV6-5 to TRBJ2-3; D is unclear. CDR3 length: 14 amino acids. Germline CDR1 is MNHEY and CDR2 is SVGAGI. V gave up 6 bases and J gave up 3 bases, with 13 bases separating them. CDR3 amino acids: CASSGFAVTDTQYF. In DNA form, the CDR3 reads TGTGCCAGCAGCGGCTTCGCGGTAACAGATACGCAGTATTTT.

The chain links TRBV7-2 to TRBJ2-1; TRBD2 aligns across 9 bases. From germline, CDR1 is SGHTA and CDR2 FQGNSA. This CDR3 spans 14 amino acids. Trimming cost V 3 bases and J 7 bases; bases outside gene matches: 4. For the CDR3, the DNA is TGTGCCAGCAGCTTCGCGGGGGGGAAGAATGAGCAGTTCTTC. Its protein product is CASSFAGGKNEQFF.

This chain joins TRBV9 and TRBJ1-1, with D perhaps TRBD1 (5 bases). The CDR3 spans 14 residues. Germline V CDR1 and CDR2: SGDLS, YYNGEE. Trimming shortened V by 3 bases and J by 1 base, and 10 bases separated the two germline ends. CDR3 sequence: CASSALTGNTEAFF. The CDR3 DNA sequence: TGTGCCAGCAGCGCCTTAACAGGGAACACTGAAGCTTTCTTT.

This sequence joins TRBV6-4 and TRBJ1-5; D not resolved. Trimming left V 5 bases short and J 0 bases short, with 8 bases between. The CDR3 covers 14 residues. CDR1 and CDR2 from the germline V gene are MRHNA and SNTAGT. The CDR3 region is CASSSRDSNQPQHF. Here the CDR3 DNA reads TGTGCCAGCAGTTCGCGGGATAGCAATCAGCCCCAGCATTTT.

The chain has TRBV3-1 (or the pseudogene TRBV3-2) and TRBJ1-1, with 7 bases that match TRBD1. Germline V gene data show CDR1 as LGHDT and CDR2 as YNNKEL (reference sequence). This CDR3 comprises 16 residues. V gave up 1 base and J gave up 5 bases; unmatched junction bases: 10. The DNA for the CDR3 is TGTGCCAGCAGCCAAGGGCCAAAGGGGGCGCGGACTGAAGCTTTCTTT. As protein: CASSQGPKGARTEAFF.